The next 20 T cell receptor beta chains were all read from a single sample in a study of T-cell memory formation after mild COVID-19. MiXCR, run by TCRdb on the 5' RACE reads, gives a single entry per CDR3 protein. This sample has tens of thousands of distinct CDR3 sequences, with approximately 10% found just once. Sequenced material: PBMCs or a T cell subset sorted from them (not recorded which). Receptor source: a man aged 18 to 29 who had mild COVID-19 (a few samples of this study predate the infection). Cell type and time point are not known.

This clonotype came up many times. V usage is TRBV11-2 and J usage is TRBJ2-7; TRBD1 matches 11 bases. Germline V CDR1 and CDR2: SGHAT, FQNNGV. The CDR3 consists of 17 residues. V shed 5 bases and J 0 bases; nucleotides not matched to a gene: 9. Here the CDR3 reads CASSPGTGGQSSYEQYV. CDR3 DNA sequence: TGTGCCAGCAGCCCCGGGACAGGGGGTCAGAGCTCCTACGAGCAGTACGTC.

This chain connects TRBV12-3 or TRBV12-4 to TRBJ2-5; the D gene is possibly TRBD2 (5 bases). The V end was cut by 6 bases, the J end by 2 bases, with 7 bases between. The CDR3 loop spans 12 amino acids. CDR3 sequence: CASRGSQETQYF. The CDR3 DNA sequence: TGTGCCAGCAGGGGGAGTCAAGAGACCCAGTACTTC.

This clonotype was seen at least ten times. The rearrangement links TRBV9 to TRBJ2-5; TRBD2 aligns across 11 bases. With V trimmed by 3 bases and J by 5 bases, 12 bases remained unmatched. The CDR3 is 17 amino acids. Germline CDR1 reads SGDLS; CDR2 reads YYNGEE. CDR3 in amino acids: CASSGTSGQYFQETQYF. The CDR3 nucleotides are TGTGCCAGCAGCGGGACTAGCGGGCAGTATTTCCAGGAGACCCAGTACTTC.

The rearrangement joins TRBV24-1 to TRBJ2-1, with D possibly matching TRBD2 (5 bases). The CDR3 consists of 16 residues. The V and J ends lost 3 bases and 6 bases respectively, with 17 bases between them. Germline V lookup: CDR1 KGHDR, CDR2 SFDVKD. The CDR3 is CATSDPHYSDTNEQFF. The CDR3 DNA sequence: TGTGCCACCAGTGATCCACACTATAGCGATACCAATGAGCAGTTCTTC.

In its sample, this clonotype was seen many times. The chain is built from TRBV7-2 and TRBJ1-2; tentative D call: TRBD1 (6 bases). Germline V gene data show CDR1 as SGHTA and CDR2 as FQGNSA. This CDR3 region has 12 residues. Between the trimmed V and J ends, which lost 5 bases and 5 bases, there was a span of 9 bases. Written as DNA, the CDR3 is TGTGCCAGCAGCATACAGGGATATGGCTACACCTTC. Translating it yields CASSIQGYGYTF.

This clonotype appeared many times. V usage is TRBV13 and J usage is TRBJ2-3, with TRBD2 matching over 7 bases. This CDR3 spans 13 amino acids. V lost 4 bases, J lost 3 bases, and 1 base stayed unmatched. CDR1 PRHDT and CDR2 FYEKMQ come from the germline V gene (reference sequence). The CDR3 DNA follows: TGTGCCAGCAGCTCAGCGGGGACAGATACGCAGTATTTT. This gives the protein CASSSAGTDTQYF.

This clonotype has a count of ten or more. The rearrangement joins TRBV20-1 to TRBJ2-3; no definite D call. The CDR3 consists of 14 residues. Germline V gene data show CDR1 as DFQATT and CDR2 as SNEGSKA (reference sequence). Trimming pared 3 bases from V and 1 base from J, leaving 11 bases between. CDR3 region: CSASSGIGTDTQYF. The CDR3 nucleotides are TGCAGTGCTAGTTCGGGTATCGGCACAGATACGCAGTATTTT.

This clonotype was counted at least ten times. V and J are TRBV7-2 and TRBJ1-1; D gene ambiguous. This CDR3 comprises 15 residues. Germline values: CDR1 SGHTA, CDR2 FQGNSA. With 4 bases removed from V and 4 bases from J, the gap between germline ends came to 16 bases. The chain's CDR3 is CASSSDWEGTTEAFF. CDR3 nucleotide sequence: TGTGCCAGCAGCTCGGATTGGGAGGGTACCACTGAAGCTTTCTTT.

This clonotype was detected only a few times. The chain couples TRBV19 to TRBJ1-6, with 12 bases identical to TRBD1. CDR1 LNHDA and CDR2 SQIVND come from the germline V gene (reference sequence). V was pared by 6 bases and J by 2 bases, with 8 bases of the junction left unmatched. This CDR3 contains 18 residues. The CDR3 protein is CASSGTGGDWPYNSPLHF. CDR3 DNA: TGTGCCAGTAGCGGGACAGGGGGCGATTGGCCCTATAATTCACCCCTCCACTTT.

This clonotype was found many times. V gene TRBV12-3 or TRBV12-4 combines with J gene TRBJ2-3; no clear D. Trimming cost V 6 bases and J 0 bases, with 4 bases left between them. The CDR3 totals 12 residues. DNA for the CDR3: TGTGCCAGCAGGCCAAGCACAGATACGCAGTATTTT. It yields the protein CASRPSTDTQYF.

This clonotype was seen ten or more times. This rearrangement joins TRBV20-1 to TRBJ1-2; TRBD1 agrees at 7 bases. This CDR3 has 15 residues. With 0 bases clipped from V and 2 bases from J, the junction kept 6 bases outside the gene matches. Germline V gene lookup returns CDR1 DFQATT and CDR2 SNEGSKA (reference sequence). CDR3 amino acids: CSARDSAQGNYGYTF. The DNA of the CDR3 is TGCAGTGCTAGAGATTCGGCACAGGGGAACTATGGCTACACCTTC.

This chain joins TRBV4-1 and TRBJ1-5; D possibly corresponds to TRBD1 (5 bases). Germline V lookup: CDR1 MGHRA, CDR2 YSYEKL. The CDR3 contains 17 residues. Trimming shortened V by 0 bases and J by 3 bases, and 15 bases separated the two germline ends. Written as DNA, the CDR3 is TGCGCCAGCAGCCAAGAGGAATGGGGACTTCCCAATCAGCCCCAGCATTTT. Protein sequence: CASSQEEWGLPNQPQHF.

This clonotype was picked up many times. J is TRBJ2-3 and V is TRBV7-2; D uncertain. V gave up 5 bases and J gave up 0 bases, with 9 bases separating them. Germline CDR1 reads SGHTA; CDR2 reads FQGNSA. The CDR3 loop spans 14 amino acids. The CDR3 spells CASSPSGSTDTQYF. The CDR3 DNA reads as TGTGCCAGCAGCCCCTCGGGTAGCACAGATACGCAGTATTTT.

V usage is TRBV2 and J usage is TRBJ1-5; possibly TRBD1 for D (6 bases). The CDR3 sequence is 15 residues long. The germline V gene has CDR1 SNHLY and CDR2 FYNNEI. V dropped 7 bases and J dropped 1 base, with 14 bases sitting between them. This CDR3 reads CASKKGVASNQPQHF. The DNA of the CDR3 is TGTGCCAGCAAAAAGGGGGTGGCGAGCAATCAGCCCCAGCATTTT.

This clonotype was seen at least ten times. The rearrangement links TRBV7-9 to TRBJ2-3; perhaps D is TRBD1 or TRBD2 (7 bases each). The CDR3 has 16 residues. V was trimmed by 4 bases and J by 0 bases, leaving 14 bases between them. Germline CDR1 reads SEHNR; CDR2 reads FQNEAQ (reference sequence). The CDR3 region is CASSSTGRGSTDTQYF. The DNA for the CDR3 is TGTGCCAGCAGCTCGACAGGGAGGGGGAGCACAGATACGCAGTATTTT. Drawing the rest from reference TRBV7-9 and TRBJ2-3, the complete variable domain is DTGVSQNPRHKITKRGQNVTFRCDPISEHNRLYWYRQTLGQGPEFLTYFQNEAQLEKSRLLSDRFSAERPKGSFSTLEIQRTEQGDSAMYLCASSSTGRGSTDTQYFGPGTRLTVL.

Ten or more counts support this clonotype. V and J are TRBV10-3 and TRBJ2-3, with 7 bases that match TRBD2. Germline V lookup: CDR1 ENHRY, CDR2 SYGVKD. V shed 0 bases and J 2 bases; nucleotides not matched to a gene: 5. CDR3 length: 16 residues. CDR3 nucleotide sequence: TGTGCCATCAGTGAGTCGCCAGCGGGACTCACAGATACGCAGTATTTT. This gives the protein CAISESPAGLTDTQYF.

The gene calls are TRBV19 and TRBJ1-5, with D perhaps matching TRBD1 (6 bases). V was clipped by 5 bases and J by 3 bases, with 17 bases between them. Germline V gene sequence: CDR1 LNHDA, CDR2 SQIVND (reference sequence). The CDR3 is 16 amino acids. The CDR3 DNA reads as TGTGCCAGTAGTGTCGTTTGGACAGCAGACAATCAGCCCCAGCATTTT. The encoded protein is CASSVVWTADNQPQHF.

V usage is TRBV5-4 and J usage is TRBJ2-3, with D unresolved. V gave up 0 bases and J gave up 2 bases, with 10 bases separating them. Germline CDR1 reads SGHNT; CDR2 reads YYREEE (reference sequence). CDR3 size: 15 residues. The CDR3 spells CASSLEDRYTDTQYF. The CDR3 DNA reads TGTGCCAGCAGCTTGGAGGACCGTTACACAGATACGCAGTATTTT. Combining the CDR3 with reference TRBV5-4 and TRBJ2-3 gives the whole variable domain ETGVTQSPTHLIKTRGQQVTLRCSSQSGHNTVSWYQQALGQGPQFIFQYYREEENGRGNFPPRFSGLQFPNYSSELNVNALELDDSALYLCASSLEDRYTDTQYFGPGTRLTVL.

This clonotype occurred a few times. This chain links TRBV6-5 with TRBJ2-3, with D tentatively TRBD2 (5 bases). Germline loops: CDR1 MNHEY, CDR2 SVGAGI. The V end lost 6 bases, the J end lost 5 bases, and 12 bases lay between the germline ends. The CDR3 extends over 13 amino acids. DNA of the CDR3: TGTGCCAGCAGGGTAGAAGGAGGAGATACGCAGTATTTT. Protein product: CASRVEGGDTQYF.

This clonotype was seen many times. The CDR3 sequence is CASSLQLGAQHF. CDR3 coding DNA: TGTGCCAGCAGCCTTCAATTGGGTGCCCAGCATTTT. V and J are TRBV28 and TRBJ1-5, with D unclear. Per the germline V gene, CDR1 is MDHEN and CDR2 is SYDVKM. The CDR3 runs to 12 residues. V was clipped by 6 bases and J by 11 bases, with 14 bases between them.